This passage covers 20 T cell receptor beta chains from one sample sequenced in a study of shared clonotypes between healthy human individuals. Profiled with immunoSEQ multiplex PCR; TCRdb holds only in-frame clones, not every one. Here the sample spans some 660,000 clones, approximately 73% being singletons. Sequencing was performed on memory CD4+ T cells sorted from blood. Subset reported: CD45RA-negative fraction. All receptors derive from a woman younger than 45 in good health.

This chain joins TRBV5-1 and TRBJ2-5, with D tentatively TRBD1 (5 bases). The CDR3 extends over 15 amino acids. Germline loops: CDR1 SGHRS, CDR2 YFSETQ. Trimming took 0 bases from V and 5 from J, leaving 14 bases between them. The CDR3 reads CASSLVQGLIETQYF. CDR3 DNA sequence: TGCGCCAGCAGCTTGGTGCAGGGATTGATCGAGACCCAGTACTTC.

The chain uses TRBV5-1 and TRBJ2-1; D is unresolved. In germline, CDR1 is SGHRS, CDR2 YFSETQ. Trimming took off 4 bases at V and 1 base at J, with 15 bases between the two ends. The length of the CDR3 is 16 residues. The DNA of the CDR3 is TGCGCCAGCAGCCTTAGAGCGAGTGGGTCCTACAATGAGCAGTTCTTC. Residues: CASSLRASGSYNEQFF.

The chain employs TRBV30 and TRBJ1-2; 9 nucleotides match TRBD1. Germline V gene sequence: CDR1 GTSNPN, CDR2 SVGIG (reference sequence). V lost 3 bases and J lost 5; bases outside the gene matches: 7. This CDR3 region has 14 residues. The CDR3 here is CAWRLPGTGYGYTF. The DNA for the CDR3 is TGTGCCTGGAGGCTACCCGGGACAGGGTATGGCTACACCTTC.

This chain uses TRBV7-3 with TRBJ2-2; no reliable D call. The germline V gene has CDR1 SGHTA and CDR2 FQGTGA. CDR3 length: 13 residues. With 1 base removed from V and 4 bases from J, the gap between germline ends came to 4 bases. The CDR3 bases are TGTGCCAGCAGCTTAAACCCCACCGGGGAGCTGTTTTTT. It translates to CASSLNPTGELFF.

The rearrangement uses TRBV6-6 and TRBJ2-7; 11 nucleotides line up with TRBD1. Germline loops: CDR1 MNHNY, CDR2 SVGAGI (reference sequence). There are 16 residues in the CDR3. Germline trimming cut 2 bases from V and 5 bases from J; bases unmatched to any gene: 8. In DNA, the CDR3 is TGTGCCAGCAGTTACCCAACCGGGACAGGGGGGGACGAGCAGTACTTC. Translation gives CASSYPTGTGGDEQYF.

The V gene is TRBV5-4, the J gene TRBJ2-5; D gene unclear. Trimming left V 0 bases short and J 3 bases short, with 21 bases between. Germline-derived CDR1 and CDR2 are SGHNT and YYREEE (reference sequence). CDR3 length equals 18 residues. The chain's CDR3 is CASSLAPSRLITKETQYF. The CDR3 DNA follows: TGTGCCAGCAGCTTGGCCCCAAGCCGCCTGATAACAAAAGAGACCCAGTACTTC.

This clone was observed many times. This chain connects TRBV4-2 to TRBJ2-4; D is unclear. The V gene lost 8 bases and the J gene lost 8 bases, with 7 bases spanning the gap. The germline CDR1 and CDR2 sequences are LGHNA and YNFKEQ. The CDR3 has 10 residues. The CDR3 here is CASPQDIQYF. The CDR3 DNA reads as TGTGCCAGCCCCCAGGACATTCAGTACTTC.

This chain uses TRBV15 with TRBJ1-2; no clear D. The ends were cut back, 0 bases at V and 7 bases at J, with 15 bases in the middle. CDR1 is LNHNV, CDR2 YYDKDF, per germline (reference sequence). The CDR3 extends over 15 amino acids. CDR3 protein: CATSRDRATSLGYTF. CDR3 DNA: TGTGCCACCAGCAGAGATCGGGCGACAAGTCTTGGCTACACCTTC. The full variable domain, rest sourced from reference TRBV15 and TRBJ1-2, is DAMVIQNPRYQVTQFGKPVTLSCSQTLNHNVMYWYQQKSSQAPKLLFHYYDKDFNNEADTPDNFQSRRPNTSFCFLDIRSPGLGDTAMYLCATSRDRATSLGYTFGSGTRLTVV.

This chain joins TRBV5-1 and TRBJ2-1, with D uncertain. The CDR3 runs to 12 residues. Trimming took 4 bases from V and 9 from J, leaving 11 bases between them. CDR1 and CDR2 (germline): SGHRS, YFSETQ. In nucleotides, the CDR3 is TGCGCCAGCAGCCCGGACCTGGGTGAGCAGTTCTTC. Amino acids: CASSPDLGEQFF.

The chain joins TRBV29-1 to TRBJ1-1; D unresolved. Germline V CDR1 and CDR2: SQVTM, ANQGSEA. Trimming cost V 4 bases and J 1 base, with 10 bases left between them. The CDR3 has 13 residues. CDR3 loop: CSVAGLPNTEAFF. The CDR3 DNA reads as TGCAGCGTTGCGGGTCTGCCGAACACTGAAGCTTTCTTT.

V and J are TRBV5-5 and TRBJ2-7, with 10 bases fitting TRBD1. Germline-derived CDR1 and CDR2 are SGHKS and YYEKEE (reference sequence). There are 16 residues in the CDR3. With V trimmed by 4 bases and J by 4 bases, 11 bases remained unmatched. CDR3 in amino acids: CASSPQSGTGEYEQYF. The CDR3 DNA sequence: TGTGCCAGCAGCCCTCAATCCGGGACAGGGGAATACGAGCAGTACTTC. The full variable domain, rest sourced from reference TRBV5-5 and TRBJ2-7, is DAGVTQSPTHLIKTRGQQVTLRCSPISGHKSVSWYQQVLGQGPQFIFQYYEKEERGRGNFPDRFSARQFPNYSSELNVNALLLGDSALYLCASSPQSGTGEYEQYFGPGTRLTVT.

This chain joins TRBV5-8 and TRBJ1-1; D is undetermined. Trimming took 4 bases from V and 4 from J, leaving 17 bases between them. This CDR3 spans 15 amino acids. CDR1 and CDR2 (germline): SGHTS, YDEGEE. The CDR3 spells CASSNMVGSSTEAFF. In DNA form, the CDR3 reads TGTGCCAGCAGCAATATGGTTGGGTCTAGCACTGAAGCTTTCTTT.

The genes are TRBV18 and TRBJ1-2; the D gene is possibly TRBD1 (5 bases). CDR3 length equals 15 residues. CDR1 and CDR2 (germline): KGHSH, LQKENI. The V gene lost 0 bases and the J gene lost 10 bases, with 18 bases spanning the gap. The CDR3 region has the DNA TGTGCCAGCTCACCACCGTTCGTAGACAGCGTATCCTACACCTTC. It is translated as CASSPPFVDSVSYTF.

In the case of this clone: Additional DNA sequences in this sample encode the identical CDR3. V is TRBV5-1 and J is TRBJ1-1; D uncertain. Looked up from germline, CDR1 is SGHRS and CDR2 is YFSETQ. Trimming took 4 bases from V and 0 from J, leaving 7 bases between them. This CDR3 is 13 amino acids long. The CDR3, as DNA: TGCGCCAGCAGCCCGGGGTTGAACACTGAAGCTTTCTTT. It is translated as CASSPGLNTEAFF.

The gene calls are TRBV2 and TRBJ1-2; D ambiguous. The CDR3 loop spans 15 amino acids. Germline CDR1 is SNHLY and CDR2 is FYNNEI. Trimming pared 3 bases from V and 3 bases from J, leaving 14 bases between. The CDR3 reads CASSDVLGNYYGYTF. In DNA, the CDR3 is TGTGCCAGCAGTGATGTACTCGGAAACTACTATGGCTACACCTTC.

In its sample, this clone was seen once. The rearrangement links TRBV28 to TRBJ2-5; D ambiguous. This CDR3 has 12 residues. V was trimmed by 4 bases and J by 4 bases, leaving 7 bases between them. In germline, CDR1 is MDHEN, CDR2 SYDVKM. The CDR3 DNA is TGTGCCAGCAGTTCGCGGATAGAGACCCAGTACTTC. Protein product: CASSSRIETQYF.

This clone has just one count. This same CDR3 is encoded by further DNA sequences in the sample. This chain joins TRBV6-1 and TRBJ2-3; D remains unclear. Germline lookup yields CDR1 MNHNS and CDR2 SASEGT. The V end was cut by 7 bases, the J end by 2 bases, with 7 bases between. This CDR3 has 12 residues. CDR3 region: CASKVDTDTQYF. The DNA for the CDR3 is TGTGCCAGCAAAGTTGACACAGATACGCAGTATTTT.

The V and J genes are TRBV19 and TRBJ2-1; 7 positions agree with TRBD2. This CDR3 has 15 amino acids. The V gene end was trimmed by 7 bases and the J gene end by 4 bases; junction bases not matched to a gene: 10. Germline CDR1 is LNHDA and CDR2 is SQIVND (reference sequence). CDR3 in amino acids: CASNPPGGRYNEQFF. CDR3 nucleotide sequence: TGTGCCAGTAATCCCCCCGGGGGGAGGTACAATGAGCAGTTCTTC.

The rearrangement uses TRBV23-1 and TRBJ1-6; tentatively, D is TRBD1 (5 bases). TRBV23-1 is an open reading frame whose function is uncertain. Trimming removed 4 bases from V and 4 bases from J, with 11 bases in between. The CDR3 loop spans 15 amino acids. CDR3 loop: CASSPDTRYNSPLHF. For the CDR3, the DNA is TGCGCCAGCAGTCCGGACACGAGGTATAATTCACCCCTCCACTTT.

A few counts support this clone. The chain combines TRBV5-1 with TRBJ2-7; 8 bases agree with TRBD2. Germline V lookup: CDR1 SGHRS, CDR2 YFSETQ. The CDR3 sequence is 16 residues long. V gave up 4 bases and J gave up 5 bases; unmatched junction bases: 14. The CDR3 reads CASSPTTSGSRNEQYF. The CDR3, as DNA: TGCGCCAGCAGCCCGACTACTAGCGGAAGTAGGAACGAGCAGTACTTC.